One sample yielded the 23 T cell receptor beta chains listed below, sequenced in a study of T cell changes during pregnancy in multiple sclerosis. Clones were read by immunoSEQ multiplex PCR, and TCRdb kept only the in-frame ones, dropping some. The sample gives fewer than 50,000 clones, around 94% of which show up once; less than 6% is in the top ten. Sequencing used CD8+ T cells from peripheral blood mononuclear cells, obtained before pregnancy. The receptors were sampled from a female donor with multiple sclerosis, enrolled in a pregnancy study.

This rearrangement joins TRBV27 to TRBJ2-7; the match to TRBD2 covers 8 bases. V lost 4 bases and J lost 3; bases outside the gene matches: 8. CDR1 is MNHEY and CDR2 is SMNVEV in the germline V gene (reference sequence). This CDR3 contains 15 residues. CDR3 residues: CASSSLSGNHYEQYF. As DNA, the CDR3 is TGTGCCAGCAGTTCACTTAGCGGGAATCACTACGAGCAGTACTTC.

This rearrangement joins TRBV4-2 to TRBJ2-7, with TRBD2 matching 12 bases. This CDR3 contains 15 residues. Germline assignment: CDR1 LGHNA and CDR2 YNFKEQ. V was clipped by 1 base and J by 2 bases; unmatched bases: 0. This CDR3 is CASSQGTSGAYEQYF. The CDR3 nucleotides read TGTGCCAGCAGCCAAGGGACTAGCGGGGCCTACGAGCAGTACTTC.

This chain connects TRBV6-1 to TRBJ1-2; D gene uncertain. Per germline, CDR1 MNHNS and CDR2 SASEGT. V dropped 1 base and J dropped 3 bases, with 12 bases sitting between them. This CDR3 spans 15 amino acids. The CDR3 DNA reads TGTGCCAGCAGTGAAGAGGTCAGCGATTACTATGGCTACACCTTC. This codes for CASSEEVSDYYGYTF.

The chain recombines TRBV6-1 with TRBJ1-2; 7 positions match TRBD1. This CDR3 has 17 residues. Germline CDR1 and CDR2: MNHNS and SASEGT. The junction had 7 bases not matched to a gene; V was cut back by 0 bases and J by 0 bases. CDR3 in amino acids: CASSEAGDRVSNYGYTF. The CDR3 DNA is TGTGCCAGCAGTGAAGCGGGGGACAGAGTCTCTAACTATGGCTACACCTTC.

CDR3 in DNA: TGTGCCAGCAGCTTCAATAGGGGGGGCGAGCAGTACTTC. Protein: CASSFNRGGEQYF. The V and J genes are TRBV5-5 and TRBJ2-7, with D perhaps matching TRBD2 (7 bases). Germline V CDR1 and CDR2: SGHKS, YYEKEE (reference sequence). The V gene lost 2 bases and the J gene lost 6 bases, with 12 bases spanning the gap. The CDR3 runs to 13 residues.

J is TRBJ2-7 and V is TRBV4-2; D gene unclear. This CDR3 has 15 residues. V lost 4 bases, J lost 4 bases, and 17 bases lay in between. Germline CDR1 is LGHNA and CDR2 is YNFKEQ. CDR3 in amino acids: CASSPGPFTGYEQYF. In nucleotides, the CDR3 is TGTGCCAGCAGCCCCGGCCCCTTCACGGGTTACGAGCAGTACTTC.

This rearrangement joins TRBV5-6 to TRBJ2-7, with 7 bases matching TRBD2. V shed 3 bases and J 1 base; nucleotides not matched to a gene: 16. The CDR3 has 18 amino acids. Looked up from germline, CDR1 is SGHDT and CDR2 is YYEEEE. The CDR3 here is CASSWNGPEGGSSYEQYF. The CDR3 region has the DNA TGTGCCAGCAGCTGGAACGGCCCTGAGGGCGGGAGTTCCTACGAGCAGTACTTC.

The gene calls are TRBV5-8 and TRBJ2-7, with D possibly being TRBD2 (6 bases). V was pared by 3 bases and J by 2 bases, with 15 bases between. Germline V gene sequence: CDR1 SGHTS, CDR2 YDEGEE. The CDR3 is 15 residues long. The CDR3 reads CASSWDFSAAYEQYF. CDR3 DNA sequence: TGTGCCAGCAGCTGGGACTTTTCCGCCGCCTACGAGCAGTACTTC.

The chain carries TRBV6-1 and TRBJ2-1; D possibly corresponds to TRBD2 (7 bases). V was pared by 0 bases and J by 4 bases, with 16 bases between. Germline values: CDR1 MNHNS, CDR2 SASEGT. CDR3 length: 17 amino acids. CDR3 coding DNA: TGTGCCAGCAGTGAAGCCCTCCGGGGGGCATGGTACAATGAGCAGTTCTTC. This gives the protein CASSEALRGAWYNEQFF.

The CDR3 sequence: CASTEGMGGLEKLFF. The DNA for the CDR3 is TGTGCCAGCACCGAGGGTATGGGGGGGTTGGAAAAACTGTTTTTT. The chain combines TRBV2 with TRBJ1-4, with D perhaps matching TRBD1 (5 bases). V gave up 7 bases and J gave up 8 bases, with 20 bases separating them. This CDR3 comprises 15 residues. Germline CDR1 reads SNHLY; CDR2 reads FYNNEI.

This clone is labeled as medium-sized. This chain connects TRBV9 to TRBJ2-1; no clear D. The CDR3 length is 15 residues. With 4 bases removed from V and 3 bases from J, the gap between germline ends came to 14 bases. Germline V lookup: CDR1 SGDLS, CDR2 YYNGEE. CDR3 loop: CASSPTPYHYNEQFF. Written as DNA, the CDR3 is TGTGCCAGCAGCCCGACTCCCTATCACTACAATGAGCAGTTCTTC.

CDR3 sequence reads: CASKMDRGDEQYF. The CDR3 DNA reads TGCGCCAGCAAGATGGACAGGGGCGACGAGCAGTACTTC. The genes are TRBV5-1 and TRBJ2-7, with 9 bases aligning to TRBD1. There are 13 residues in the CDR3. Germline CDR1 is SGHRS and CDR2 is YFSETQ. The V gene end was trimmed by 6 bases and the J gene end by 5 bases; junction bases not matched to a gene: 6.

The rearrangement uses TRBV4-1 and TRBJ2-7, with TRBD2 matching 7 bases. V was clipped by 1 base and J by 4 bases; unmatched bases: 4. The CDR3 is 14 residues long. Germline V CDR1 and CDR2: MGHRA, YSYEKL. This chain's CDR3 is CASSQVREQYEQYF. The CDR3 DNA reads as TGCGCCAGCAGCCAAGTGCGGGAGCAGTACGAGCAGTACTTC.

This chain links TRBV19 with TRBJ1-2, with 10 bases fitting TRBD1. V lost 5 bases and J lost 4; bases outside the gene matches: 4. The CDR3 is 14 amino acids. CDR1 and CDR2 (germline): LNHDA, SQIVND (reference sequence). The CDR3 DNA follows: TGTGCCAGTAGTCTTGGACAGGGGGTCTATGGCTACACCTTC. The encoded protein is CASSLGQGVYGYTF.

The V call is TRBV6-5, the J call TRBJ2-2; the match to TRBD2 covers 12 bases. V was pared by 9 bases and J by 7 bases, with 9 bases of the junction left unmatched. Germline assignment: CDR1 MNHEY and CDR2 SVGAGI. The CDR3 has 15 amino acids. The CDR3 DNA follows: TGTGCCAGTCTTCGGACTAGCGGGACCCTCGGGGAGCTGTTTTTT. Its translation is CASLRTSGTLGELFF.

V and J are TRBV15 and TRBJ2-5; D is ambiguous. Trimming shortened V by 0 bases and J by 4 bases, and 6 bases separated the two germline ends. This CDR3 contains 13 residues. CDR1 is LNHNV and CDR2 is YYDKDF in the germline V gene (reference sequence). The CDR3 DNA follows: TGTGCCACCAGCAGAGACCCGCGAGAGACCCAGTACTTC. Encoded protein: CATSRDPRETQYF.

The rearrangement joins TRBV5-4 to TRBJ1-2, with a possible D match to TRBD1 (6 bases). CDR3 length: 15 residues. Trimming left V 4 bases short and J 5 bases short, with 18 bases between. Per germline, CDR1 SGHNT and CDR2 YYREEE (reference sequence). CDR3 sequence: CASSMAGHNVYGYTF. The CDR3 coding sequence is TGTGCCAGCAGCATGGCGGGACACAACGTTTATGGCTACACCTTC.

The chain employs TRBV7-8 and TRBJ2-7; 9 bases match TRBD1. The V gene's germline CDR1 is SGHVS and CDR2 FQNEAQ. J lost 4 bases, V lost 11 bases, and 6 bases had no gene match. The CDR3 runs 12 residues. The CDR3 reads CAAGTGRYEQYF. DNA for the CDR3: TGTGCCGCTGGGACAGGGCGGTACGAGCAGTACTTC.

V is TRBV6-6 and J is TRBJ2-7, with TRBD2 matching over 8 bases. There are 14 residues in the CDR3. V trimming: 0 bases; J trimming: 6 bases; junction bases outside the gene matches: 4. Germline V lookup: CDR1 MNHNY, CDR2 SVGAGI (reference sequence). CDR3 bases: TGTGCCAGCAGTTACTCGGAGCGGGGGCGCGAGCAGTACTTC. This gives the protein CASSYSERGREQYF.

The genes are TRBV30 and TRBJ2-1; 7 nucleotides match TRBD1. J gave up 7 bases and V 6 bases, and 9 bases lay outside the gene matches. CDR3 length: 13 amino acids. The V gene's germline CDR1 is GTSNPN and CDR2 SVGIG (reference sequence). The CDR3 sequence: CACQTGPGNEQFF. In DNA, the CDR3 is TGTGCCTGCCAGACAGGGCCGGGGAATGAGCAGTTCTTC.

The rearrangement joins TRBV21-1 to TRBJ2-6; the DNA was not compared with TRBD1, the D call given in the table. TRBV21-1 is an annotated pseudogene. This CDR3 region has 18 residues. CDR3 DNA sequence: TGTGCCAGCAGCAAAGATGCAGGAATCAACTCTGGGGCCAACGTCCTGACTTTC. It is translated as CASSKDAGINSGANVLTF.

The rearrangement links TRBV29-1 to TRBJ1-1, with TRBD1 matching over 10 bases. The V segment lost 6 bases and the J segment 4 bases; nucleotides outside the gene matches: 8. Germline CDR1 SQVTM, CDR2 ANQGSEA. This CDR3 has 14 residues. CDR3 residues: CSVARTGGSTEAFF. In nucleotides, the CDR3 is TGCAGCGTAGCTAGGACAGGGGGGAGCACTGAAGCTTTCTTT. The full variable domain, its missing parts supplied by reference TRBV29-1 and TRBJ1-1, is SAVISQKPSRDICQRGTSLTIQCQVDSQVTMMFWYRQQPGQSLTLIATANQGSEATYESGFVIDKFPISRPNLTFSTLTVSNMSPEDSSIYLCSVARTGGSTEAFFGQGTRLTVV.

The chain couples TRBV4-1 to TRBJ2-1; tentatively, D is TRBD2 (6 bases). CDR3 length: 16 amino acids. Germline-derived CDR1 and CDR2 are MGHRA and YSYEKL. Trimming pared 3 bases from V and 6 bases from J, leaving 18 bases between. The CDR3 region is CASSHPRIYGGNEQFF. CDR3 nucleotides: TGCGCCAGCAGCCACCCTAGGATATACGGGGGCAATGAGCAGTTCTTC.